The TCR beta chain described here comes from a study of CD8 T cells in ankylosing spondylitis. In regard to this clonotype: Its specificity is unknown.

Via MiXCR, TCRdb re-called the 5' RACE reads, giving one row per CDR3 protein. The sample has more than 60,000 distinct CDR3 sequences; 6.2% are singletons. The CDR3 spans 16 residues. Trimming shortened V by 4 bases and J by 0 bases, and 16 bases separated the two germline ends. Germline values: CDR1 SGHRS, CDR2 YFSETQ. Study conclusions and caveats: Earlier work had already found some motif variants in reactive arthritis synovial fluid and blood.

The chain is built from TRBV5-1 and TRBJ1-1; D gene unclear. The sample was synovial fluid, either unsorted or a sorted T cell fraction (not recorded which). The TCR originated in a male donor with ankylosing spondylitis. CDR3 loop: CASSPYPARVNTEAFF. CDR3 DNA: TGCGCCAGCAGCCCGTACCCGGCCCGGGTGAACACTGAAGCTTTCTTT.